This record covers a single T cell receptor beta chain. Its antigen is undetermined. Each TRB cDNA library was prepared by 5' RACE (with UMI labels). Reprocessing the 5' RACE reads, TCRdb reports a single entry for every CDR3 protein and omits DNA. There are around 61,000 distinct CDR3 sequences in the sample, with roughly 0.74% held by the top ten. There are 15 residues in the CDR3. From germline, CDR1 is SGHAT and CDR2 FQNNGV. This entry is derived from a study of CXCR3-negative and CXCR3-positive naive CD8 T cells. Study as a whole: Cumulative TRB read yield was approximately 135 million, averaging about 1.5 +/- 0.3 million per library.

Naive CD8+ T lymphocytes were specified as CD45RO-CCR7+CD27+CD95-. Study-level findings and limits: After cryopreservation, expression of CXCR3 was partially reduced, and most assays were run with fresh PBMCs. The study found more hydrophobic TRB CDR3s in CXCR3-positive naive cells than in CXCR3-negative naive cells. Whereas memory cells differed, naive CXCR3-negative and CXCR3-positive cells shared similar TRBV-TRBJ usage.

The clonotype comes from a human donor in good health. Some clones in this sample may be carry-over from other donors' samples. V usage is TRBV11-2 and J usage is TRBJ2-7; checking the TCRdb D call of TRBD1 is not possible without DNA. The sample taken for sequencing was naive CXCR3+ CD8+ T cells from blood. Stated subset: CD45RO-CCR7+CD27+CD95- naive CD8+ T cells expressing CXCR3 (TNR3+). The CDR3 loop reads CASSYAQGAHYEQYF.